The sequence of this TCR beta chain was determined in a study of beta chain features in type 1 diabetes. CDR1 is SNHLY and CDR2 is FYNNEI in the germline V gene. The length of the CDR3 is 14 residues. The trim removed 7 bases at V and 0 bases at J, leaving 6 bases unmatched. The sequenced template was cDNA made from the entire isolated RNA. TCRdb's copy holds only in-frame clones and misses some; the assay was immunoSEQ multiplex PCR. The sample contains roughly 700,000 clones, roughly 13% of which appear only once. General study findings and limits: A greater similarity of naive, central memory and Treg TCRB repertoires was seen among patients than among healthy donors. Reads derived from cDNA could over-represent cells showing high TCR expression. Patients with Type 1 diabetes showed moderately but significantly shorter TCRB CDR3s in all four CD4+ subsets.

To note about this clone: Its specificity is not known.

The sample taken for sequencing was naive CD4+ T cells from blood. The chain uses TRBV2 and TRBJ2-7; 7 bases agree with TRBD1. This TCR derives from a man between 18 and 35 years old with type 1 diabetes. For the CDR3, the DNA is TGTGCCAGCAAACTACAGGGGATCTCCTACGAGCAGTACTTC. It yields the protein CASKLQGISYEQYF.